These 11 T cell receptor beta chains share one sample of origin, sequenced in a study of blood T cell repertoires in COVID-19. Using immunoSEQ multiplex PCR, the repertoire was profiled, and TCRdb retains in-frame clones only, with some absent. The sample yields approximately 230,000 clones, more than 70% seen once. Input material: peripheral blood. All receptors derive from a woman aged 40 to 50 who had recovered from COVID-19.

The chain links TRBV25-1 to TRBJ2-2, with D maybe TRBD2 (6 bases). The CDR3 is made up of 13 amino acids. The V gene's germline CDR1 is MGHDK and CDR2 SYGVNS. The ends were cut back, 4 bases at V and 15 bases at J, with 18 bases in the middle. The CDR3 bases are TGTGCCAGCAGTGGCACGCTCGGGGGTTTGGTGTTTTTT. Encoded protein: CASSGTLGGLVFF.

In its sample, this clone was seen once. This chain uses TRBV19 with TRBJ2-7; possible D gene TRBD2, 6 bases. CDR3 size: 15 residues. V lost 7 bases and J 0 bases, leaving 16 bases between the germline ends. In germline, CDR1 is LNHDA, CDR2 SQIVND (reference sequence). CDR3 in DNA: TGTGCCAGTACAACTGTAGCCGGGGGCTCCTACGAGCAGTACTTC. It encodes CASTTVAGGSYEQYF. The variable domain in full, completed from reference TRBV19 and TRBJ2-7, reads DGGITQSPKYLFRKEGQNVTLSCEQNLNHDAMYWYRQDPGQGLRLIYYSQIVNDFQKGDIAEGYSVSREKKESFPLTVTSAQKNPTAFYLCASTTVAGGSYEQYFGPGTRLTVT.

This chain joins TRBV2 and TRBJ2-7; tentative D call: TRBD1 (6 bases). Trimming took off 8 bases at V and 3 bases at J, with 11 bases between the two ends. The CDR3 spans 12 residues. CDR1 is SNHLY and CDR2 is FYNNEI in the germline V gene. CDR3 nucleotide sequence: TGTGCCAGCGGGGGACATCTCTACGAGCAGTACTTC. Translation: CASGGHLYEQYF.

The V and J genes are TRBV7-8 and TRBJ2-2; D not resolved. Germline CDR1 and CDR2: SGHVS and FQNEAQ. Trimming took 1 base from V and 0 from J, leaving 9 bases between them. This CDR3 comprises 16 residues. This chain's CDR3 is CASSLVTSANTGELFF. The CDR3, as DNA: TGTGCCAGCAGCTTAGTGACATCAGCGAACACCGGGGAGCTGTTTTTT.

The rearrangement uses TRBV2 and TRBJ2-3; TRBD2 aligns across 7 bases. Trimming at V came to 5 bases and at J to 0 bases, leaving 2 bases not matched to a gene. The CDR3 loop spans 14 amino acids. The germline V gene has CDR1 SNHLY and CDR2 FYNNEI. The CDR3 spells CASSLGGSTDTQYF. CDR3 bases: TGTGCCAGCAGTTTGGGGGGGAGCACAGATACGCAGTATTTT.

The chain recombines TRBV5-4 with TRBJ2-7, with D possibly matching TRBD2 (6 bases). The CDR3 covers 16 residues. V was cut by 1 base and J by 6 bases, with 20 bases left in between. The germline V gene encodes CDR1 SGHNT and CDR2 YYREEE (reference sequence). CDR3 loop: CASSLTGRALGGEQYF. The CDR3 coding sequence is TGTGCCAGCAGCTTGACGGGAAGGGCTTTGGGAGGCGAGCAGTACTTC.

V usage is TRBV5-1 and J usage is TRBJ2-7; a weak D match, TRBD1 (5 bases). Germline loops: CDR1 SGHRS, CDR2 YFSETQ. The length of the CDR3 is 14 residues. Trimming left V 0 bases short and J 4 bases short, with 11 bases between. The DNA of the CDR3 is TGCGCCAGCAGCTTGGATCCAGGGATGTACGAGCAGTACTTC. This codes for CASSLDPGMYEQYF.

The chain joins TRBV30 to TRBJ2-4, with no clear D. Germline CDR1 is GTSNPN and CDR2 is SVGIG (reference sequence). Trimming took 3 bases from V and 0 from J, leaving 12 bases between them. This CDR3 contains 15 residues. The CDR3 protein is CAWRETRLAKNIQYF. The CDR3, as DNA: TGTGCCTGGAGGGAGACGCGGCTAGCCAAAAACATTCAGTACTTC.

This clone appeared once. The V and J genes are TRBV5-5 and TRBJ1-3, with unresolved D. Trimming removed 0 bases from V and 0 bases from J, with 7 bases in between. The germline V gene encodes CDR1 SGHKS and CDR2 YYEKEE (reference sequence). The CDR3 consists of 15 residues. The CDR3 region is CASSLAPFSGNTIYF. The CDR3 nucleotides are TGTGCCAGCAGCTTGGCTCCGTTCTCTGGAAACACCATATATTTT. Full variable domain (remainder filled in from reference TRBV5-5 and TRBJ1-3): DAGVTQSPTHLIKTRGQQVTLRCSPISGHKSVSWYQQVLGQGPQFIFQYYEKEERGRGNFPDRFSARQFPNYSSELNVNALLLGDSALYLCASSLAPFSGNTIYFGEGSWLTVV.

In DNA, the CDR3 is TGTGCCAGCAGCCGAGACAGGTCTCCTTGGGATTCACCCCTCCACTTT. This gives the protein CASSRDRSPWDSPLHF. The chain links TRBV7-6 to TRBJ1-6; a weak D match, TRBD1 (6 bases). V gave up 5 bases and J gave up 8 bases, with 19 bases separating them. In germline, CDR1 is SGHVS, CDR2 FNYEAQ. This CDR3 is 16 amino acids long.

In its sample, this clone was seen once. The chain uses TRBV18 and TRBJ2-3, with 12 positions matching TRBD1. After removal of 1 base from V and 4 bases from J, the junction contained 3 bases not matched to a gene. Per the germline V gene, CDR1 is KGHSH and CDR2 is LQKENI. This CDR3 spans 16 amino acids. CDR3 nucleotides: TGTGCCAGCTCACCACGGGACAGGGGGCAGTCAGATACGCAGTATTTT. This translates into CASSPRDRGQSDTQYF.